A selection of T cell receptor beta chains follows, all from one sample in a study of metastatic and nonmetastatic thyroid tumors. Through MiXCR, TCRdb re-clonotyped the PCR reads. The sample consists of tens of thousands of clones, 24% of them appearing once. The specimen sequenced was tumor tissue. The receptors shown here come from a female donor with papillary thyroid cancer or a benign thyroid nodule (not recorded which). Some clones in this sample may be carry-over from other donors' samples. CDR3s include the opening cysteine and the closing phenylalanine or tryptophan. The D gene is left open where the match is weak. Some rows have no size entry. The others give once, few or many, or a class for an expanded clone.

-,TRBJ2-2,TRBV19,-,TGTGCCAGTAGTATCTCGGCTATCCTGGAGCTGTTTTTT,CASSISAILELFF
-,TRBJ2-3,TRBV6-1,-,TGTTCCAGCAGCCTCAGGAGGCCCACAGATACGCAGTATTTT,CSSSLRRPTDTQYF
-,TRBJ1-2,TRBV6-6,few,TGTGCCGGCAGTTACCGCCCCGGGGGGCGGGATGGATACACCTTC,CAGSYRPGGRDGYTF
-,TRBJ2-1,TRBV7-9,many,TGTGCCAGCAGCTTATCGACTGTCAATGAGCAGTTCTTC,CASSLSTVNEQFF
-,TRBJ2-1,TRBV7-6,-,TGTGCCAGCAGCCTCCGAGGCGGCCTACCAGTCGATGAGCAGTTCTTC,CASSLRGGLPVDEQFF
-,TRBJ2-7,TRBV20-1,-,TGCAGTGCTAGAGTGGGCGGAGCCTACGAGCAGTACTTC,CSARVGGAYEQYF
-,TRBJ2-1,TRBV10-1,medium-sized,TGCGCCAGCGGGCAGAACAATGAGCAGTTCTTC,CASGQNNEQFF
-,TRBJ2-7,TRBV6-6,-,TGTGCCAGCAGTTACAGGGAAAATGACGAGCAGTACTTC,CASSYRENDEQYF
-,TRBJ2-5,TRBV2,few,TGTGCCAGCAGTACGGATATAGTTAAGTTCTTC,CASSTDIVKFF
-,TRBJ1-1,TRBV28,-,TGTGCCAGCAGTCTAAGTTTTCTGGGGACTGAATCTTTCTTT,CASSLSFLGTESFF
-,TRBJ1-3,TRBV18,many,TGTGCCAGCTCTCCGACAGTATCCTCTGGAAACACCATATATTTT,CASSPTVSSGNTIYF
TRBD1,TRBJ1-2,TRBV30,-,TGTGCCTGGAGTGTGGGACAGGGGGCTCTCGATGGCTACACCTTC,CAWSVGQGALDGYTF
TRBD2,TRBJ2-1,TRBV30,many,TGTGCCGCGGGACTAGCGAGCTACAATGAGCAGTTCTTC,CAAGLASYNEQFF
TRBD1,TRBJ2-7,TRBV9,-,TGTGCCAGCAGCGTAGACCTCAAGGGGGCGAAAGACGAGCAGTACTTC,CASSVDLKGAKDEQYF
TRBD1,TRBJ1-6,TRBV6-1,medium-sized,TGTGCCAGCAGACCCCCGGGACAGATAAATTCACCCCTCCACTTT,CASRPPGQINSPLHF
-,TRBJ2-7,TRBV12-5,few,TGTGCTAGTGGTTTGGCCGTCGTTTCCTACGAGCAGTACTTC,CASGLAVVSYEQYF
-,TRBJ2-2,TRBV7-2,once,TGTGCCAGCAGCTTAGCGGTGGGAGTCAGCACTTGGGAGCTGTTTTTT,CASSLAVGVSTWELFF
TRBD2,TRBJ2-1,TRBV6-2/TRBV6-3,few,TGTGCCTCTCAGGTCGCTAGCGGGCTTAGTGAGCAGTTCTTC,CASQVASGLSEQFF
-,TRBJ2-7,TRBV28,-,TGTGCCAGCATCCGTTCCGGGGGAGTGACCACCTACGATCAGTACTTC,CASIRSGGVTTYDQYF
-,TRBJ1-4,TRBV20-1,-,TGCAGTGCTAGAGGACGGCTTAATGAAAAACTGTTTTTT,CSARGRLNEKLFF
-,TRBJ2-6,TRBV3-1,-,TGTGCCAGCAGCCAAGAGGAGGGGTCTGGGGCCAACGTCCTGACTTTC,CASSQEEGSGANVLTF
TRBD2,TRBJ2-7,TRBV14,many,TGTGCCAGCAGCCAAAAGCTAGCGGGACGCTACGAGCAGTACTTC,CASSQKLAGRYEQYF
-,TRBJ1-6,TRBV5-1,-,TGCGCCAGCAGCTTGGCCGTCCTGGGACTGAGTTATAATTCACCCCTCCACTTT,CASSLAVLGLSYNSPLHF
-,TRBJ2-3,TRBV2,many,TGTGCCAGCAGGGACAGTGTTCTTAGCACAGATACGCAGTATTTT,CASRDSVLSTDTQYF
-,TRBJ2-7,TRBV6-2/TRBV6-3,few,TGTGCCAGCAGTTACGAGGTAGGGGCCGAGCAGTACTTC,CASSYEVGAEQYF
-,TRBJ2-1,TRBV7-8,many,TGTGCCAGCAGCCTAACGTTCCTTCCGTCAGATGAGCAGTTCTTC,CASSLTFLPSDEQFF
-,TRBJ2-2,TRBV5-1,-,TGCGCCAGCAGCCCCACGGGGGGCACGAACACCGGGGAGCTGTTTTTT,CASSPTGGTNTGELFF
TRBD1,TRBJ2-1,TRBV15,-,TGTGCCACCAGCAACTTACAGGGGAATGAGCAGTTCTTC,CATSNLQGNEQFF
TRBD2,TRBJ2-7,TRBV20-1,large,TGCAGTGCTCGGAGTTTTAGCGGGACCTTCGAGCAGTACTTC,CSARSFSGTFEQYF
-,TRBJ1-5,TRBV28,many,TGTGCCAGCAGCTTGGGGGCCTTGGATCAGCCCCAGCATTTT,CASSLGALDQPQHF
-,TRBJ2-5,TRBV24-1,few,TGTGCCACTTCGGGCGGGACAACTCAAGAGACCCAGTACTTC,CATSGGTTQETQYF
TRBD2,TRBJ2-1,TRBV6-5,medium-sized,TGTGCCAGCAGTTACCCCCAGCGGGGTGACTCCTACAATGAGCAGTTCTTC,CASSYPQRGDSYNEQFF
-,TRBJ2-7,TRBV19,-,TGTGCCAGTAGTACTCAGGGCGGCCGTAACTACGAGCAGTACTTC,CASSTQGGRNYEQYF
-,TRBJ1-1,TRBV30,-,TGTGCCTGGACCTACAGGAGCCTTCCGGTAATGAACACTGAAGCTTTCTTT,CAWTYRSLPVMNTEAFF